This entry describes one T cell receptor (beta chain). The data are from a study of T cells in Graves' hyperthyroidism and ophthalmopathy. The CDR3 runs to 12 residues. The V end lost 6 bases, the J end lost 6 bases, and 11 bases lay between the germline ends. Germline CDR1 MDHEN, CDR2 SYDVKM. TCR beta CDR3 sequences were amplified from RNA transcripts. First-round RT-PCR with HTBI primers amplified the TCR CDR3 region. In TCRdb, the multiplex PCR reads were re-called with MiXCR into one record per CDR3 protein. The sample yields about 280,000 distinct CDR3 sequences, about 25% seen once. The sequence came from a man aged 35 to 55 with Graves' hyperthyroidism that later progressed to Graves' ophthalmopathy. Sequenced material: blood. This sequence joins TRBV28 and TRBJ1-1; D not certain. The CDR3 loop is CASSFKRAEAFF. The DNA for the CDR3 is TGTGCCAGCAGCTTCAAACGCGCTGAAGCTTTCTTT. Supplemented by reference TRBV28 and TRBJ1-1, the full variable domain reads DVKVTQSSRYLVKRTGEKVFLECVQDMDHENMFWYRQDPGLGLRLIYFSYDVKMKEKGDIPEGYSVSREKKERFSLILESASTNQTSMYLCASSFKRAEAFFGQGTRLTVV.